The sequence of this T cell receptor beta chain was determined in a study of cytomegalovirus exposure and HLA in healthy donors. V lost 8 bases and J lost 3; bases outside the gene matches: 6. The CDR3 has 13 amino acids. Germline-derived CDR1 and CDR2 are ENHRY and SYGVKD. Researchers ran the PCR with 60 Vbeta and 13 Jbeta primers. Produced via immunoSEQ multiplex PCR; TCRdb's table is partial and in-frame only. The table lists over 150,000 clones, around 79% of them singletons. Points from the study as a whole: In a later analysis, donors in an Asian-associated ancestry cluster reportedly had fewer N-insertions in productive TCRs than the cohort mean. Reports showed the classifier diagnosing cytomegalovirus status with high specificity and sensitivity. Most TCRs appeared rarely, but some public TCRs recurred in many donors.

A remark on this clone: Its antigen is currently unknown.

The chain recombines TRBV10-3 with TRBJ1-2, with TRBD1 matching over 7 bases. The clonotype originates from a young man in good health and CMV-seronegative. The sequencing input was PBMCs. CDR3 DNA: TGTGCCATCCGACAGGGACAATACTATGGCTACACCTTC. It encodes CAIRQGQYYGYTF.